These T cell receptor beta chains were read from a single sample in a study of neurological immune-mediated disorders. TCRdb re-called the 5' RACE reads with MiXCR, one entry per CDR3 protein. The table has 72,000 or so distinct CDR3 sequences, roughly 18% seen once. Sequencing was done on a sample of PBMCs. These receptor sequences come from a woman between 40 and 50 years old in good health. The CDR3 runs from the conserved cysteine through the conserved F or W. Each record gives: V gene, CDR3 length, clone size, D gene, J gene, CDR3 DNA, CDR3 protein. A D gene is named only where the DNA matches it firmly. Where a row states a size, it is once, few, many or the class of an expanded clone; other rows omit it.

V: TRBV20-1; length: 13; size: NA; D: NA; J: TRBJ1-1; DNA: TGCAGTGCTTTCCCCGTGGTGAACACTGAAGCTTTCTTT; CDR3: CSAFPVVNTEAFF
V: TRBV5-1; length: 15; size: many; D: TRBD1; J: TRBJ2-1; DNA: TGCGCCAGCAGCTTAGCGGACAGGGTATACAATGAGCAGTTCTTC; CDR3: CASSLADRVYNEQFF
V: TRBV5-6; length: 13; size: many; D: NA; J: TRBJ1-2; DNA: TGTGCCAGCAGCTCCTCAGGTGGGGATGGCTACACCTTC; CDR3: CASSSSGGDGYTF
V: TRBV7-2; length: 13; size: many; D: NA; J: TRBJ2-5; DNA: TGTGCCAGCAGCTCCCTAGCGACCGAGACCCAGTACTTC; CDR3: CASSSLATETQYF
V: TRBV4-2; length: 16; size: many; D: TRBD2; J: TRBJ2-3; DNA: TGTGCCAGCAGCCGCAATAGCGGGGGGGGCACAGATACGCAGTATTTT; CDR3: CASSRNSGGGTDTQYF
V: TRBV5-5; length: 14; size: many; D: NA; J: TRBJ1-1; DNA: TGTGCCAGCAGGATGGGGGCCTCTCAACCTGAAGCTTTCTTT; CDR3: CASRMGASQPEAFF
V: TRBV3-1; length: 12; size: many; D: NA; J: TRBJ2-5; DNA: TGTGCCAGCAGCCAAACCACCGAGACCCAGTACTTC; CDR3: CASSQTTETQYF
V: TRBV20-1; length: 15; size: NA; D: TRBD2; J: TRBJ2-1; DNA: TGCAGTGCTAGGGAGCTAGCGGGAGGGGGGAATGAGCAGTTCTTC; CDR3: CSARELAGGGNEQFF
V: TRBV5-1; length: 16; size: medium-sized; D: NA; J: TRBJ2-4; DNA: TGCGCCAGCAGCTTGGAGGCAGGGCTAGCCAAAAACATTCAGTACTTC; CDR3: CASSLEAGLAKNIQYF
V: TRBV20-1; length: 13; size: many; D: NA; J: TRBJ1-2; DNA: TGCAGTGCTAGAGAGGGGGGAGGAGGAGGCTACACCTTC; CDR3: CSAREGGGGGYTF
V: TRBV2; length: 14; size: NA; D: TRBD1; J: TRBJ1-1; DNA: TGTGCCAGATGGACAGGGGGCCAGAGCACTGAAGCTTTCTTT; CDR3: CARWTGGQSTEAFF
V: TRBV3-1; length: 14; size: few; D: NA; J: TRBJ2-3; DNA: TGTGCCAGCAGCCCACCACAGGAAACAGATACGCAGTATTTT; CDR3: CASSPPQETDTQYF
V: TRBV4-1; length: 15; size: many; D: TRBD2; J: TRBJ2-3; DNA: TGCGCCAGCAGCCAAGAAGCGGGGGGGCCAGATACGCAGTATTTT; CDR3: CASSQEAGGPDTQYF
V: TRBV12-3/TRBV12-4; length: 11; size: many; D: NA; J: TRBJ2-3; DNA: TGTGCCACCTCCCCCGGGTGGGGGTGGTATTTT; CDR3: CATSPGWGWYF
V: TRBV3-1; length: 13; size: many; D: NA; J: TRBJ1-1; DNA: TGTGCCAGCACCTCGCTGGGGGAAACTGAAGCTTTCTTT; CDR3: CASTSLGETEAFF
V: TRBV6-4; length: 13; size: few; D: NA; J: TRBJ2-1; DNA: TGTGCCAGCAGTGACTCACGGTACAATGAGCAGTTCTTC; CDR3: CASSDSRYNEQFF
V: TRBV29-1; length: 14; size: many; D: NA; J: TRBJ1-1; DNA: TGCAGCGTCACCGGGGGGGTCATGAACACTGAAGCTTTCTTT; CDR3: CSVTGGVMNTEAFF
V: TRBV29-1; length: 12; size: many; D: NA; J: TRBJ2-5; DNA: TGCAGCGTTGGGAAACAACAAGAGACCCAGTACTTC; CDR3: CSVGKQQETQYF
V: TRBV18; length: 16; size: many; D: TRBD1; J: TRBJ1-2; DNA: TGTGCCAGCTCTCCTGACAGGGGAAAATCCTCCTATGGCTACACCTTC; CDR3: CASSPDRGKSSYGYTF
V: TRBV18; length: 15; size: many; D: NA; J: TRBJ1-5; DNA: TGTGCCAGCTCCACCGAGCCCTCTACTTTGCAGCCCCAGCATTTT; CDR3: CASSTEPSTLQPQHF
V: TRBV19; length: 15; size: few; D: TRBD2; J: TRBJ2-7; DNA: TGTGCCACCTCTGAGGCCGGACTAGCCAGTTACGAGCAGTACTTC; CDR3: CATSEAGLASYEQYF
V: TRBV20-1; length: 14; size: many; D: NA; J: TRBJ1-4; DNA: TGCAGTGTCCCGGGAAAGTTAGTTAATGAAAAACTGTTTTTT; CDR3: CSVPGKLVNEKLFF
V: TRBV7-2; length: 14; size: many; D: NA; J: TRBJ2-1; DNA: TGTGCCAGCAGCTTAGGTGGAGCTTACGGAGAGCAGTTCTTC; CDR3: CASSLGGAYGEQFF
V: TRBV3-1; length: 13; size: many; D: NA; J: TRBJ1-1; DNA: TGTGCCAGCAGCCGTGCCGGGGGCACTGAAGCTTTCTTT; CDR3: CASSRAGGTEAFF
V: TRBV5-1; length: 15; size: many; D: TRBD2; J: TRBJ2-2; DNA: TGCGCCAGCAGCCTCGGGACTAGCGTAACCGGGGAGCTGTTTTTT; CDR3: CASSLGTSVTGELFF
V: TRBV12-3/TRBV12-4; length: 15; size: many; D: NA; J: TRBJ1-1; DNA: TGTGCCAGCAGTTTTAGCGGGGGGGCAGGGACTGAAGCTTTCTTT; CDR3: CASSFSGGAGTEAFF
V: TRBV7-8; length: 19; size: many; D: NA; J: TRBJ2-6; DNA: TGTGCCAGCAGCTTAGTCATTGGGGGGAAGAGCTCTGGGGCCAACGTCCTGACTTTC; CDR3: CASSLVIGGKSSGANVLTF
V: TRBV10-2; length: 11; size: few; D: NA; J: TRBJ2-1; DNA: TGCGCCAGCGAAGGGGCTAGAAGGCAGTTCTTC; CDR3: CASEGARRQFF
V: TRBV7-2; length: 16; size: many; D: TRBD2; J: TRBJ2-2; DNA: TGTGCCAGCAGCTTAGCGGGGGGGGAGGGCACCGGGGAGCTGTTTTTT; CDR3: CASSLAGGEGTGELFF
V: TRBV20-1; length: 15; size: many; D: NA; J: TRBJ1-5; DNA: TGCAGTGGCCTGGATTCCGGTGCGGGCAATCAGCCCCAGCATTTT; CDR3: CSGLDSGAGNQPQHF
V: TRBV29-1; length: 12; size: many; D: TRBD1; J: TRBJ2-3; DNA: TGCAGCGTTGGACAGGGGACAGATACGCAGTATTTT; CDR3: CSVGQGTDTQYF
V: TRBV10-3; length: 15; size: once; D: TRBD2; J: TRBJ2-1; DNA: TGTGCCATCAGCGGGGGGCTAGCGGGATACAATGAGCAGTTCTTC; CDR3: CAISGGLAGYNEQFF
V: TRBV29-1; length: 14; size: many; D: TRBD2; J: TRBJ2-3; DNA: TGCAGCGTTGGGGAGCGGGCGGGGGTGGATACGCAGTATTTT; CDR3: CSVGERAGVDTQYF
V: TRBV2; length: 13; size: many; D: NA; J: TRBJ2-5; DNA: TGTGCCAGCAGTGTAAGTCGCCAGGAGACCCAGTACTTC; CDR3: CASSVSRQETQYF
V: TRBV7-3; length: 14; size: many; D: NA; J: TRBJ2-1; DNA: TGTGCCAGCAGCTTAGGGGACTCCCTCAATGAGCAGTTCTTC; CDR3: CASSLGDSLNEQFF
V: TRBV20-1; length: 15; size: many; D: NA; J: TRBJ2-7; DNA: TGCAGTGCTAGAGATCGGGTGGACAGCGTCACCGAGCAGTACTTC; CDR3: CSARDRVDSVTEQYF
V: TRBV5-1; length: 13; size: many; D: NA; J: TRBJ2-5; DNA: TGCGCCAGCAGCCTGGGCTACCAAGAGACCCAGTACTTC; CDR3: CASSLGYQETQYF
V: TRBV6-2/TRBV6-3; length: 13; size: many; D: NA; J: TRBJ2-3; DNA: TGTGCCAGCAGTCCAGGGACGGGCGGTACGCAGTATTTT; CDR3: CASSPGTGGTQYF
V: TRBV7-2; length: 13; size: NA; D: NA; J: TRBJ2-2; DNA: TGTGCCATCAGCTATCAGCTGCCCGGGGAGCTGTTTTTT; CDR3: CAISYQLPGELFF
V: TRBV15; length: 18; size: many; D: TRBD2; J: TRBJ2-1; DNA: TGTGCCACCAGCAGAGATCTGTCGCTATCGGGGGGGCGGAATGAGCAGTTCTTC; CDR3: CATSRDLSLSGGRNEQFF
V: TRBV6-5; length: 12; size: many; D: TRBD2; J: TRBJ2-2; DNA: TGTGCCACTTCAGGGAGGGCCGGGGAGCTGTTTTTT; CDR3: CATSGRAGELFF
V: TRBV30; length: 13; size: NA; D: NA; J: TRBJ2-5; DNA: TGTGCCTTAGCACGGTGGAGCCAAGAGACCCAGTACTTC; CDR3: CALARWSQETQYF
V: TRBV5-1; length: 13; size: many; D: NA; J: TRBJ2-1; DNA: TGCGCCAGCAGCTTGGCCTCAGGAGGTGAGCAGTTCTTC; CDR3: CASSLASGGEQFF
V: TRBV7-2; length: 14; size: many; D: NA; J: TRBJ1-1; DNA: TGTGCCAGCAGCTTACAGGGCGCGGGTACTGAAGCTTTCTTT; CDR3: CASSLQGAGTEAFF
V: TRBV2; length: 14; size: many; D: TRBD2; J: TRBJ2-4; DNA: TGTGCCAGCCGGGGGGGGGAGGCCAAAAACATTCAGTACTTC; CDR3: CASRGGEAKNIQYF
V: TRBV20-1; length: 14; size: many; D: TRBD1; J: TRBJ1-5; DNA: TGCAGTGCTTCCGGGACAGGGGGCGGTCAGCCCCAGCATTTT; CDR3: CSASGTGGGQPQHF
V: TRBV7-2; length: 14; size: few; D: NA; J: TRBJ1-2; DNA: TGTGCCAGCAGCTCGGACAGTAGTAACTATGGCTACACCTTC; CDR3: CASSSDSSNYGYTF
V: TRBV7-9; length: 11; size: many; D: NA; J: TRBJ1-1; DNA: TGTGCCAGCAGCCCTACAGGGACCGCTTTCTTT; CDR3: CASSPTGTAFF
V: TRBV10-3; length: 13; size: many; D: NA; J: TRBJ1-2; DNA: TGTGCCATGCGACGGGAACTTAACTATGGCTACACCTTC; CDR3: CAMRRELNYGYTF
V: TRBV5-5; length: 14; size: many; D: TRBD2; J: TRBJ2-1; DNA: TGTGCCAGCAGCTTTGCGGGGGGGATCAATGAGCAGTTCTTC; CDR3: CASSFAGGINEQFF
V: TRBV11-3; length: 14; size: many; D: TRBD1; J: TRBJ2-6; DNA: TGTGCCAGCAGTAGAGGGGGCGGGGCCAACGTCCTGACTTTC; CDR3: CASSRGGGANVLTF
V: TRBV7-8; length: 13; size: NA; D: NA; J: TRBJ1-4; DNA: TGTGTCAGCAGCCGGGTGACTAATGAAAAACTGTTTTTT; CDR3: CVSSRVTNEKLFF
V: TRBV12-3/TRBV12-4; length: 12; size: many; D: NA; J: TRBJ1-2; DNA: TGTGCCAGCAGTCCCGAGGGGGTTGGCTACACCTTC; CDR3: CASSPEGVGYTF
V: TRBV5-1; length: 14; size: many; D: NA; J: TRBJ2-3; DNA: TGCGCCAGCAGCATCACCTATTCGACAGATACGCAGTATTTT; CDR3: CASSITYSTDTQYF
V: TRBV7-3; length: 14; size: many; D: TRBD2; J: TRBJ2-5; DNA: TGTGCCAGCAGCTTAACTAGCGGGGAAGAGACCCAGTACTTC; CDR3: CASSLTSGEETQYF
V: TRBV9; length: 15; size: many; D: TRBD1; J: TRBJ2-7; DNA: TGTGCCAGCAGCCACGATGACAGGGGAATCCGCGAGCAGTACTTC; CDR3: CASSHDDRGIREQYF
V: TRBV6-1; length: 16; size: NA; D: NA; J: TRBJ2-5; DNA: TGTGCCAGCATCGTTTATATAGGGACATCGTTGGAGACACAGTACTTC; CDR3: CASIVYIGTSLETQYF